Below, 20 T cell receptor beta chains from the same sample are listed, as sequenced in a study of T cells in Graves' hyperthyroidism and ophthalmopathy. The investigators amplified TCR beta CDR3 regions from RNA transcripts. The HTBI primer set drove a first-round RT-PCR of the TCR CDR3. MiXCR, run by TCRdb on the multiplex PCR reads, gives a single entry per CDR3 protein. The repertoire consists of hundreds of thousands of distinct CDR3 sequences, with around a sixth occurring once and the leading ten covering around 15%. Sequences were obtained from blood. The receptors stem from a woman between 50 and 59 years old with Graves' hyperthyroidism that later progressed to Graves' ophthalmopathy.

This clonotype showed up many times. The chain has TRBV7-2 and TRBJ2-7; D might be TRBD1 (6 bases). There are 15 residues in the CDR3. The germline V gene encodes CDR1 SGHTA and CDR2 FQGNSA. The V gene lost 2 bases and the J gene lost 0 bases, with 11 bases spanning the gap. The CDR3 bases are TGTGCCAGCAGCTTAATAGGGGGTGGCTCCTACGAGCAGTACTTC. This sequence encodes CASSLIGGGSYEQYF.

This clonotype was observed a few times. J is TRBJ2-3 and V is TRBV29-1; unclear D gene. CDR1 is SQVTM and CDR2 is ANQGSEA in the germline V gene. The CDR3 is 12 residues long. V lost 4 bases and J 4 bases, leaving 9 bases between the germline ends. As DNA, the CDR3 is TGCAGCGTTGTATTTCGGCCAGATACGCAGTATTTT. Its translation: CSVVFRPDTQYF.

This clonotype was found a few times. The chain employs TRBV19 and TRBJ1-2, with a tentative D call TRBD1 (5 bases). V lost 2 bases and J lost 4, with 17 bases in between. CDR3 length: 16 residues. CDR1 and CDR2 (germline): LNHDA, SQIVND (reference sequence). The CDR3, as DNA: TGTGCCAGTAGTATAACAGACCAGGGTATAAGCTATGGCTACACCTTC. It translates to CASSITDQGISYGYTF.

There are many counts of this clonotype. The CDR3: CAWSMRTSGYTF. As DNA, the CDR3 is TGTGCCTGGAGTATGAGAACCTCTGGCTACACCTTC. This chain links TRBV30 with TRBJ1-2; D not certain. The CDR3 runs to 12 residues. The V gene's germline CDR1 is GTSNPN and CDR2 SVGIG (reference sequence). The ends were cut back, 2 bases at V and 7 bases at J, with 11 bases in the middle. Variable domain in full (rest from reference TRBV30 and TRBJ1-2): SQTIHQWPATLVQPVGSPLSLECTVEGTSNPNLYWYRQAAGRGLQLLFYSVGIGQISSEVPQNLSASRPQDRQFILSSKKLLLSDSGFYLCAWSMRTSGYTFGSGTRLTVV.

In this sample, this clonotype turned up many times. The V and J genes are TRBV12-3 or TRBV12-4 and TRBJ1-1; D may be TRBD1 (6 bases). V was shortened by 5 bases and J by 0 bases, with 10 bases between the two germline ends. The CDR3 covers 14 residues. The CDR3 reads CASSRGQVNTEAFF. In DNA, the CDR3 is TGTGCCAGCAGTAGGGGACAAGTGAACACTGAAGCTTTCTTT.

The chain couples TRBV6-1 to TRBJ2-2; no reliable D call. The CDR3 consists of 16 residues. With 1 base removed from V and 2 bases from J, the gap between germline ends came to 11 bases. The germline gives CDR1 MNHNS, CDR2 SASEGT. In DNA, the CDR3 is TGTGCCAGCAGTGAAGGGGTTCTCTCAAACACCGGGGAGCTGTTTTTT. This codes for CASSEGVLSNTGELFF.

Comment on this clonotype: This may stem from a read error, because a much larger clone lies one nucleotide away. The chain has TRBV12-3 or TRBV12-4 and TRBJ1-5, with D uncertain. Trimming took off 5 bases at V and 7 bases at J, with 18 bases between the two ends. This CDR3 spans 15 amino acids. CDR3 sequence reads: CASSPPPDANQPQHF. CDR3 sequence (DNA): TGTGCCAGCAGTCCTCCCCCGGACGCCAACCAGCCCCAGCATTTT.

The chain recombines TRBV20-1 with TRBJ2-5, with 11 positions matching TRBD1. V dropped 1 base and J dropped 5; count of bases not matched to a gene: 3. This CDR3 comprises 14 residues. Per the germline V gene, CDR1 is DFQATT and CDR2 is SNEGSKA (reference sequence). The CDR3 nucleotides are TGCAGTGCTAGAGCGGGACAGGGGGGTGAGACCCAGTACTTC. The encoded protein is CSARAGQGGETQYF.

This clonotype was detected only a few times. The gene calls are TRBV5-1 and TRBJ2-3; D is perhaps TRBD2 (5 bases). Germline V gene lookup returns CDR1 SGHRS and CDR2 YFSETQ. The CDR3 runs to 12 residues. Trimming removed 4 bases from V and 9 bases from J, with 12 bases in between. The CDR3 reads CASSVTGETQYF. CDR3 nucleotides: TGCGCCAGCAGCGTGACCGGGGAGACGCAGTATTTT.

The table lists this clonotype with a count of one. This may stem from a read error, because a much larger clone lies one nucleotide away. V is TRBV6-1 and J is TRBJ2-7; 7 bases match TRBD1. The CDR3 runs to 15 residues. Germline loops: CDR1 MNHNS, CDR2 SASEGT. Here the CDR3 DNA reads TGTGCCAGCAGTGAAGAAACCATAGGGGGCTACGAGCAGCACTTC. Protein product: CASSEETIGGYEQHF.

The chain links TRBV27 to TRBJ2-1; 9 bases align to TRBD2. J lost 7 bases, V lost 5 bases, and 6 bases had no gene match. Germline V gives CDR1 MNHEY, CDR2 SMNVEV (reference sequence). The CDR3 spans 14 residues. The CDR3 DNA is TGTGCCAGCAGTCCTTTGCTAGCGGGGAATGAGCAGTTCTTC. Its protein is CASSPLLAGNEQFF.

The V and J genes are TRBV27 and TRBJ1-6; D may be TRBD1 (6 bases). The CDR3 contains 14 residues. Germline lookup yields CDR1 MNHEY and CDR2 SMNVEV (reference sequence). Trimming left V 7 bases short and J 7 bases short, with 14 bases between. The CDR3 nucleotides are TGTGCCAGCAAGCACTCAGGGGAGAATTCACCCCTCCACTTT. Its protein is CASKHSGENSPLHF.

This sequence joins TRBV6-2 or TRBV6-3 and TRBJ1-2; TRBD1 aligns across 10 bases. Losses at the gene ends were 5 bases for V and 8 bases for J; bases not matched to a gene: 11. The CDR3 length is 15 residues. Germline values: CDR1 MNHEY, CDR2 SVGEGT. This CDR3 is CASSKRTGGIWGYTF. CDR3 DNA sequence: TGTGCCAGCAGTAAAAGGACAGGGGGAATCTGGGGCTACACCTTC.

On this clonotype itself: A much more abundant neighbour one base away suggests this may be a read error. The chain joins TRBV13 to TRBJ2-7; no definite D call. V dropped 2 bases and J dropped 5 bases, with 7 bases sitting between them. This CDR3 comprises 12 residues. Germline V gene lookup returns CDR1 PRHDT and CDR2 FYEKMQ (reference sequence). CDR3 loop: CASSLPLDEQYF. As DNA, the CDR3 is TGTGCCAGCAGCTTACCGCTCGACGAGCAGTACTTC.

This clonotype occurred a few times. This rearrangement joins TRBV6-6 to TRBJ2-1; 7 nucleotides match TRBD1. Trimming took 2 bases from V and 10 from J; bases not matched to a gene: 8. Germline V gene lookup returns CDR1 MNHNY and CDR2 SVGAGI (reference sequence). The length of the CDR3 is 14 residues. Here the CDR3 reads CASSYPAEGAEQFF. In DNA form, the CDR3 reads TGTGCCAGCAGTTACCCCGCCGAGGGGGCAGAGCAGTTCTTC.

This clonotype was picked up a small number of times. The CDR3 region is CASSLALGSTGGRETQYF. The CDR3 coding sequence is TGTGCCAGCAGTTTAGCTCTGGGCTCTACAGGGGGCCGCGAGACCCAGTACTTC. This chain joins TRBV12-3 or TRBV12-4 and TRBJ2-5, with 9 bases matching TRBD1. The V and J ends lost 0 bases and 5 bases, in that order; junction bases with no gene match: 13. This CDR3 has 18 residues.

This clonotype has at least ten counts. CDR3 amino acids: CASSFETVNGELFF. The CDR3 nucleotides read TGCGCCAGCAGCTTCGAGACAGTAAATGGGGAGCTGTTTTTT. The chain is built from TRBV5-1 and TRBJ2-2, with D perhaps TRBD1 (5 bases). Per germline, CDR1 SGHRS and CDR2 YFSETQ. This CDR3 comprises 14 residues. The V gene lost 2 bases and the J gene lost 8 bases, with 13 bases spanning the gap.

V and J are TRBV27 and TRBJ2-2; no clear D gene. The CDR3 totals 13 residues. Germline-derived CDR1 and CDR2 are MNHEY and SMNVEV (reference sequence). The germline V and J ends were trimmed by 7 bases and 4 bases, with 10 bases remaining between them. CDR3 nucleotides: TGTGCCAGCATCAAGCGCTCCACCGGGGAGCTGTTTTTT. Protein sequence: CASIKRSTGELFF.

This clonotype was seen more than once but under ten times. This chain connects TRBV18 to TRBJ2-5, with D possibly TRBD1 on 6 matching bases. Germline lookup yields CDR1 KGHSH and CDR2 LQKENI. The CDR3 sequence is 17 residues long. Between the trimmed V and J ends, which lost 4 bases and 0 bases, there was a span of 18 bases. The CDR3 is CASSQLTGLLYQETQYF. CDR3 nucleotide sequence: TGTGCCAGCTCACAGTTGACAGGCTTACTGTACCAAGAGACCCAGTACTTC.

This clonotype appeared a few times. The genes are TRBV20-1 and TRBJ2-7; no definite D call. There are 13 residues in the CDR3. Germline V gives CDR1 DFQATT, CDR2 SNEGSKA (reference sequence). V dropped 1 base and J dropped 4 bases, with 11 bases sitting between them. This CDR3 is CSARGPGSYEQYF. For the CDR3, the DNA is TGCAGTGCTAGAGGACCTGGATCATACGAGCAGTACTTC.